This T cell receptor beta chain was identified in a study of a mutant IDH1 vaccine in newly diagnosed glioma (dated by TCRdb to the early 2020s). For the study in its entirety: Eight vaccinations were administered to patients in weeks 1, 3, 5, 7, 11, 15, 19 and 23, corresponding to visits V03 through V10. Vaccination started 4-6 weeks after radiotherapy alone, or was given together with temozolomide cycles in the groups whose treatment included chemotherapy. Six visits were used for peripheral blood collection: V03 (baseline), V05, V07, V10, V12 and V13. Of the roughly 32 treated patients, around 62% were male and 37.5% were female, and a mean age of roughly 40 years was recorded. Before enrollment, most patients had been given radiochemotherapy with temozolomide as standard therapy, while the rest had received either radiotherapy alone or temozolomide alone. Longitudinal TCRB deep sequencing was done for 25 treated patients, wherever samples were available for exploratory analyses. Paper-wide results and their limitations: Changes in the top peripheral T cell clonotypes picked up by TCRB sequencing did not appear to be linked to pseudoprogression. Selection of PBMC samples for TCRB deep sequencing was based on availability. Immune responses induced by the vaccine were seen in about 93% of patients across multiple MHC alleles. According to the authors, sample limitations meant that analyses of patient blood samples could not be reproduced.

The label giving this sample's time point can be read as: week 23, last vaccination. Every vaccine dose consisted of 300 ug of a 20-mer mutant IDH1 peptide in Montanide, administered subcutaneously together with topical imiquimod. The donors had newly diagnosed IDH1-mutant astrocytomas of WHO grade 3 or 4 that showed loss of nuclear ATRX. The samples were drawn from NOA16, a multicentre, single-arm, open-label phase I trial in Germany that tested a mutant IDH1 peptide vaccine in humans for the first time. Genomic DNA for TCRB sequencing was extracted from EDTA blood using the DNeasy Blood and Tissue Kit. Receptors were amplified or captured by the immunoSEQ multiplex PCR assay. Following the manufacturer's protocol, the hsTCRB Kit was used to amplify rearranged TCR beta chain sequences. Sequencing of TCRB libraries was carried out on an Illumina MiSeq. As for the original processing: Demultiplexing, trimming and gene mapping were performed with the kit vendor's proprietary platform. As stored in TCRdb, this immuneACCESS dataset retains in-frame rearrangements with V and J assigned. A fraction of the clones does not appear; measured against another copy, unresolved V genes explain less than half of the discrepancy, and the remainder lacks a known reason. The V and J calls and clone size are taken from that table; D and trimming were inferred from the DNA. Here the sample has some 27,000 clones; around 83% occur a single time. The ten biggest clones cover roughly a sixth of the sample.

Turning to this clone: There is no known antigen for this receptor. No base qualities exist here, and no much larger clone lies one base off it.

The CDR3 goes from the cysteine to the phenylalanine over 13 residues. The entry retains the CDR3 DNA only, 39 bases that are in frame from base 1. A distance of 10 bases separates the germline ends of V and J, which lose 5 bases and 5 bases respectively. From the germline V gene, CDR1 is SGHRS and CDR2 is YFSETQ. This TCR derives from a woman between 25 and 40 years old with glioma. The sample here was PBMCs, taken from a glioma patient whose treatment included an IDH1 peptide vaccine. Rearrangement joined TRBV5-1 to TRBJ2-2; the D segment might be TRBD1 or TRBD2, since each matches 5 bases. The DNA is as follows: TGCGCCAGCAGACAGGCGGGTACCGGGGAGCTGTTTTTT. It specifies CASRQAGTGELFF.